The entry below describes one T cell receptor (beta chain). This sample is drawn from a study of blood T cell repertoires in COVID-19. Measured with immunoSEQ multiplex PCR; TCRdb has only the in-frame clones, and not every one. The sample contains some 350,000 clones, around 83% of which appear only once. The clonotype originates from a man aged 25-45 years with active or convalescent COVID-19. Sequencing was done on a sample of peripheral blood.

The CDR3 loop reads CATSFFTGGASPLHF. The CDR3 coding sequence is TGTGCCACCAGCTTCTTTACAGGGGGGGCTTCACCCCTCCACTTT. The rearrangement links TRBV15 to TRBJ1-6; 8 bases are a match to TRBD1. V trimming: 5 bases; J trimming: 9 bases; junction bases outside the gene matches: 9. Germline CDR1 LNHNV, CDR2 YYDKDF (reference sequence). There are 15 residues in the CDR3.